The rows below give T cell receptor beta chains drawn from one sample of a study of cytomegalovirus exposure and HLA in healthy donors. Profiled with immunoSEQ multiplex PCR; TCRdb holds only in-frame clones, not every one. The top ten clones hold approximately 1.6% of a sample with 150,000 or so clones, roughly 85% of them seen once. Sequenced: PBMCs. Source of these receptors: a male donor in good health and CMV-seronegative. Both conserved end residues are part of each CDR3. Fields, in order: CDR3 protein, J gene, V gene.

CDR3aa: CARSLYRDPEAFF
j_gene: TRBJ1-1
v_gene: TRBV5-3

CDR3aa: CATSPPRGDEQFF
j_gene: TRBJ2-1
v_gene: TRBV15

CDR3aa: CASSQERTSGNLAYEQYF
j_gene: TRBJ2-7
v_gene: TRBV4-3

CDR3aa: CASSPTGYQPQHF
j_gene: TRBJ1-5
v_gene: TRBV28

CDR3aa: CASSQDRAGANVLTF
j_gene: TRBJ2-6
v_gene: TRBV5-4

CDR3aa: CASKIQGVGNQPQHF
j_gene: TRBJ1-5
v_gene: TRBV6-5

CDR3aa: CATRVSDTQYF
j_gene: TRBJ2-3
v_gene: TRBV27

CDR3aa: CASSPGQGSTGELFF
j_gene: TRBJ2-2
v_gene: TRBV7-9

CDR3aa: CASSVGQGGNQPQHF
j_gene: TRBJ1-5
v_gene: TRBV9

CDR3aa: CASSLPTSVVQFF
j_gene: TRBJ2-1
v_gene: TRBV5-4

CDR3aa: CASSPGTTGELFF
j_gene: TRBJ2-2
v_gene: TRBV6-5

CDR3aa: CASSLAGLTGTDTQYF
j_gene: TRBJ2-3
v_gene: TRBV5-1

CDR3aa: CASSSRAGGNTGELFF
j_gene: TRBJ2-2
v_gene: TRBV7-9

CDR3aa: CASSVPRTGGPGELFF
j_gene: TRBJ2-2
v_gene: TRBV19